Listed below are T cell receptor beta chains from one sample, sequenced in a study of shared clonotypes between healthy human individuals. The data were produced by immunoSEQ multiplex PCR, yet TCRdb's version contains in-frame clones alone and is incomplete. The repertoire holds hundreds of thousands of clones, with about 95% as singletons. The specimen was naive CD8+ T cells sorted from blood. Source of these receptors: a woman in her thirties in good health. Each CDR3 is given with its conserved first and last residue. The D gene is left open where the match is weak. Size values are once, few and many counts, or a class for expanded clones, and some rows have none.

J	D	V	size	CDR3	DNA
TRBJ2-7	.	TRBV2	.	CASSETAYEQYF	TGTGCCAGCAGTGAAACGGCCTACGAGCAGTACTTC
TRBJ2-1	.	TRBV28	.	CASSLDSSSYNEQFF	TGTGCCAGCAGTTTAGACTCCAGCTCCTACAATGAGCAGTTCTTC
TRBJ1-2	.	TRBV4-1	.	CASSQGLPSNYGYTF	TGCGCCAGCAGCCAAGGTCTTCCAAGCAACTATGGCTACACCTTC
TRBJ2-3	.	TRBV6-1	once	CASSEAPLHTDTQYF	TGTGCCAGCAGTGAAGCGCCACTGCACACAGATACGCAGTATTTT
TRBJ1-1	TRBD1	TRBV28	.	CASSPGQGAVFTEAFF	TGTGCCAGCAGTCCTGGACAGGGGGCCGTATTTACTGAAGCTTTCTTT
TRBJ2-2	TRBD2	TRBV6-1	.	CASSELAGGIIGYGELFF	TGTGCCAGCAGCGAACTAGCGGGAGGTATTATAGGCTACGGGGAGCTGTTTTTT
TRBJ2-7	.	TRBV29-1	.	CSVVSYGSSYEQYF	TGCAGCGTTGTGAGTTATGGGAGCTCCTACGAGCAGTACTTC
TRBJ2-7	TRBD2	TRBV4-1	.	CASSQVRLTSGSLNEQYF	TGCGCCAGCAGCCAAGTCCGATTGACTAGCGGGAGTCTAAACGAGCAGTACTTC
TRBJ1-5	TRBD1	TRBV28	.	CASSFPDRGNQPQHF	TGTGCCAGCAGTTTCCCCGACAGGGGGAATCAGCCCCAGCATTTT
TRBJ2-5	.	TRBV5-4	few	CASSLEAQETQYF	TGTGCCAGCAGCTTGGAGGCTCAAGAGACCCAGTACTTC